Each of the 14 T cell receptor beta chains below was sequenced from the same sample in a study of CD4 T cells in relation to SARS-CoV-2 and coronaviruses. The assay was immunoSEQ multiplex PCR, and TCRdb's table has in-frame clones only and misses some. The repertoire holds 35,000 to 50,000 clones, with around 80% as singletons. For these receptors, no antigen is known. The sequenced material came from naive CD4+ T cells from PBMCs, cultured in vitro. The subset is: naive CD4+ T cells isolated by negative enrichment. The receptors were gathered from an adult with COVID-19.

V is TRBV9 and J is TRBJ2-1; the match to TRBD2 covers 10 bases. Germline V lookup: CDR1 SGDLS, CDR2 YYNGEE. The CDR3 spans 16 residues. Trimming at V came to 4 bases and at J to 7 bases, leaving 11 bases not matched to a gene. The CDR3 region is CASSQIGLAGANEQFF. In DNA form, the CDR3 reads TGTGCCAGCAGCCAAATAGGGCTAGCGGGAGCGAATGAGCAGTTCTTC. The full variable domain, its missing parts supplied by reference TRBV9 and TRBJ2-1, is DSGVTQTPKHLITATGQRVTLRCSPRSGDLSVYWYQQSLDQGLQFLIQYYNGEERAKGNILERFSAQQFPDLHSELNLSSLELGDSALYFCASSQIGLAGANEQFFGPGTRLTVL.

The V gene is TRBV4-1, the J gene TRBJ2-2; D remains ambiguous. Trimming took 4 bases from V and 5 from J, leaving 5 bases between them. CDR3 length: 12 residues. CDR1 and CDR2 from the germline V gene are MGHRA and YSYEKL. This CDR3 reads CASSPLTGELFF. CDR3 nucleotides: TGCGCCAGCAGCCCCCTGACCGGGGAGCTGTTTTTT.

The genes are TRBV5-1 and TRBJ2-1; 7 bases are a match to TRBD2. The V gene's germline CDR1 is SGHRS and CDR2 YFSETQ. This CDR3 has 16 residues. The V gene end was trimmed by 1 base and the J gene end by 7 bases; junction bases not matched to a gene: 11. CDR3 nucleotide sequence: TGCGCCAGCAGCTTGATGGGAGGGCTGGGGCGGAATGAGCAGTTCTTC. Residues: CASSLMGGLGRNEQFF.

This clone appeared a single time. V is TRBV3-1 (or the pseudogene TRBV3-2) and J is TRBJ2-5; D is uncertain. Deletions cut 0 bases from V and 3 bases from J, with 8 bases between. The CDR3 consists of 14 residues. The germline CDR1 and CDR2 sequences are LGHDT and YNNKEL (reference sequence). The chain's CDR3 is CASSQEGIEETQYF. CDR3 coding DNA: TGTGCCAGCAGCCAAGAGGGAATAGAAGAGACCCAGTACTTC.

The chain recombines TRBV10-1 with TRBJ2-1; D is undetermined. Germline V lookup: CDR1 WNHNN, CDR2 SYGVQD (reference sequence). The CDR3 consists of 11 residues. V gave up 4 bases and J gave up 5 bases, with 3 bases separating them. The CDR3 region is CASSVNNEQFF. CDR3 DNA sequence: TGCGCCAGCAGTGTAAACAATGAGCAGTTCTTC.

This chain links TRBV6-2 or TRBV6-3 with TRBJ2-7; 8 nucleotides line up with TRBD1. This CDR3 is built from 17 residues. Trimming cost V 0 bases and J 2 bases; bases outside gene matches: 9. Germline V gene data show CDR1 as MNHEY and CDR2 as SVGEGT. The CDR3 spells CASSYSVRQGIPYEQYF. The CDR3 DNA reads as TGTGCCAGCAGTTACTCGGTGCGACAGGGGATCCCCTACGAGCAGTACTTC.

This chain connects TRBV11-1 to TRBJ1-2; D is possibly TRBD1 (5 bases). The ends were cut back, 2 bases at V and 5 bases at J, with 18 bases in the middle. The germline V gene encodes CDR1 SGHAT and CDR2 FQDESV (reference sequence). The CDR3 contains 16 residues. DNA for the CDR3: TGTGCCAGCAGCTTAAAAGGAACGGTAAGGGGATATGGCTACACCTTC. It is translated as CASSLKGTVRGYGYTF.

This clone showed up just once. This chain links TRBV28 with TRBJ2-5; D is ambiguous. The CDR3 has 13 amino acids. Trimming removed 4 bases at V and 5 bases at J, with 11 bases between. In germline, CDR1 is MDHEN, CDR2 SYDVKM. CDR3 protein: CASSSPREETQYF. In DNA, the CDR3 is TGTGCCAGCAGTTCCCCACGTGAGGAGACCCAGTACTTC.

This rearrangement joins TRBV5-1 to TRBJ1-6; unclear D gene. The V gene's germline CDR1 is SGHRS and CDR2 YFSETQ. The CDR3 spans 16 residues. With 0 bases removed from V and 8 bases from J, the gap between germline ends came to 15 bases. The DNA of the CDR3 is TGCGCCAGCAGCTTGGTGGGCCTCAAGAGGGATTCACCCCTCCACTTT. It specifies CASSLVGLKRDSPLHF.

CDR3 region: CASSRTRTSTDTQYF. The CDR3 nucleotides read TGTGCCAGCAGTCGGACTAGGACTAGCACAGATACGCAGTATTTT. The chain has TRBV6-6 and TRBJ2-3, with 7 bases matching TRBD2. This CDR3 is 15 amino acids long. Germline assignment: CDR1 MNHNY and CDR2 SVGAGI (reference sequence). V lost 5 bases, J lost 0 bases, and 5 bases stayed unmatched.

This clone was observed a single time. V usage is TRBV3-1 (or the pseudogene TRBV3-2) and J usage is TRBJ2-7; tentatively, D is TRBD1 or TRBD2 (5 bases each). V gave up 0 bases and J gave up 6 bases, with 12 bases separating them. Germline V gene data show CDR1 as LGHDT and CDR2 as YNNKEL (reference sequence). The CDR3 consists of 14 residues. CDR3 coding DNA: TGTGCCAGCAGCCAAGACAGGGCGGGTGGCGAGCAGTACTTC. Encoded protein: CASSQDRAGGEQYF.

The gene calls are TRBV5-4 and TRBJ2-5; 7 bases map to TRBD1. With V trimmed by 4 bases and J by 3 bases, 3 bases remained unmatched. The CDR3 totals 13 residues. CDR1 SGHNT and CDR2 YYREEE come from the germline V gene (reference sequence). This CDR3 is CASSTGTEETQYF. The DNA for the CDR3 is TGTGCCAGCAGCACGGGGACAGAAGAGACCCAGTACTTC.

The chain links TRBV27 to TRBJ2-7; 7 positions match TRBD2. This CDR3 spans 15 amino acids. Germline V gene data show CDR1 as MNHEY and CDR2 as SMNVEV (reference sequence). V was clipped by 3 bases and J by 7 bases; unmatched bases: 12. CDR3 sequence (DNA): TGTGCCAGCAGTTTCCACGCGGGAGACTACGTGGAGCAGTACTTC. Encoded protein: CASSFHAGDYVEQYF.

The CDR3 sequence: CASSRADYEQYF. The CDR3 region has the DNA TGTGCCAGCAGTCGGGCAGACTACGAGCAGTACTTC. The rearrangement links TRBV6-5 to TRBJ2-7; D is undetermined. The CDR3 has 12 amino acids. Deletions cut 5 bases from V and 3 bases from J, with 8 bases between. From germline, CDR1 is MNHEY and CDR2 SVGAGI.